Included here is one T cell receptor (beta chain) sequence, with context. The data stem from a study of blood T cell repertoires in COVID-19. Study-wide background: The origin of the acute and convalescent COVID-19 samples was the United States, Italy and Spain. PBMCs, B-cell-depleted T cells, or T cells provided the cDNA or gDNA that made up the material.

Germline values: CDR1 LGHNA, CDR2 YSLEER. After removal of 1 base from V and 1 base from J, the junction contained 4 bases not matched to a gene. This CDR3 has 16 residues. Per the study methods: Amplifying reference gene primers gave estimates of nucleated cell counts. The repertoire was sequenced with immunoSEQ multiplex PCR; TCRdb's copy has only in-frame clones and lacks some. The V and J calls and clone size come from that table; D and trimming were worked out from the DNA. Here the sample spans 170,000 or so clones, around 90% being singletons. The sequenced sample consisted of peripheral blood. The sequence was obtained from a man aged 55 to 70 with COVID-19, enrolled during active disease. The chain uses TRBV4-3 and TRBJ2-1; 7 nucleotides agree with TRBD1. As DNA, the CDR3 is TGCGCCAGCAGCCAAGCGGGCAGGGGGTCCTACAATGAGCAGTTCTTC. Its translation is CASSQAGRGSYNEQFF.